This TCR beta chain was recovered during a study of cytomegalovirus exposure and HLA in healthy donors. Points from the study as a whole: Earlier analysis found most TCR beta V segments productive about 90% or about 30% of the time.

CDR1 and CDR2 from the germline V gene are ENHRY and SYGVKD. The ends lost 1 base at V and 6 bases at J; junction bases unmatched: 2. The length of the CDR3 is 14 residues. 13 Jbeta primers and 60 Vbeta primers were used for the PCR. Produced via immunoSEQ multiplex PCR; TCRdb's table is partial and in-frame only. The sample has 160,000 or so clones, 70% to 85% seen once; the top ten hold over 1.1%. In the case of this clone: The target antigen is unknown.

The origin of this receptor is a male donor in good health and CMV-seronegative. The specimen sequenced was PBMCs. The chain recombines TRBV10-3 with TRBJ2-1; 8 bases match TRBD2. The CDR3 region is CAISEWTSRNEQFF. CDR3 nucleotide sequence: TGTGCCATCAGTGAGTGGACTAGCCGCAATGAGCAGTTCTTC.